Listed below are T cell receptor beta chains from one sample, sequenced in a study of blood T cell repertoires in COVID-19. Repertoires were generated with immunoSEQ multiplex PCR, while TCRdb's copy carries only in-frame clones and drops some. The table shows 150,000 to 200,000 clones, with 85% to 90% occurring only once. Input material: peripheral blood. The source of these receptors is a woman aged 80 or over with COVID-19, enrolled during active disease. CDR3s include the opening cysteine and the closing phenylalanine or tryptophan. D genes are given only for firm matches. Clone size is stated in some rows and not others, as once, few, many or a class when expanded.

abundance	d_gene	v_gene	j_gene	CDR3nt	CDR3aa
NA	TRBD1	TRBV7-9	TRBJ1-1	TGTGCCAGCAGCTTATGGCTAGGGGGCAGCACTGAAGCTTTCTTT	CASSLWLGGSTEAFF
NA	TRBD2	TRBV15	TRBJ2-1	TGTGCCACCAGCAGAGATGTTAGTAGCGGGCTCTACAATGAGCAGTTCTTC	CATSRDVSSGLYNEQFF
once	NA	TRBV29-1	TRBJ2-7	TGCAGCGTTGGGGGCCAGGGGTCCATCTACGAGCAGTACTTC	CSVGGQGSIYEQYF
NA	TRBD1	TRBV28	TRBJ2-2	TGTGCCAGCAAGACAGGGGGCAGTTTCGGGGAGCTGTTTTTT	CASKTGGSFGELFF
NA	TRBD2	TRBV7-2	TRBJ2-2	TGTGCCAGCAGCTTAACTAGCGGGAGGACCACCGGGGAGCTGTTTTTT	CASSLTSGRTTGELFF
NA	NA	TRBV5-5	TRBJ1-2	TGTGCCAGCAGCCGACGGGTTGCAGACTATGGCTACACCTTC	CASSRRVADYGYTF
NA	TRBD2	TRBV13	TRBJ2-7	TGTGCCAGCAGCTTAGGGGGCCTAGCGGGAGTCTACGAGCAGTACTTC	CASSLGGLAGVYEQYF
few	TRBD2	TRBV11-3	TRBJ2-1	TGTGCCAGCAGCTCGAGCGGGAGCTCCTACAATGAGCAGTTCTTC	CASSSSGSSYNEQFF
NA	TRBD2	TRBV19	TRBJ2-2	TGTGCCAGTAGTATTGGCGGGAGGGTGGGGAACACCGGGGAGCTGTTTTTT	CASSIGGRVGNTGELFF
NA	TRBD1	TRBV9	TRBJ2-3	TGTGCCAGCAGCGGACCGGGACAGGGGACAGATACGCAGTATTTT	CASSGPGQGTDTQYF
NA	TRBD1	TRBV6-5	TRBJ2-2	TGTGCCAGCAGTAGTGGGACAGGGCCCGGGGAGCTGTTTTTT	CASSSGTGPGELFF
NA	NA	TRBV6-2/TRBV6-3	TRBJ2-1	TGTGCCAGCAGTTACCTGAGTGGGAGGAGCGGCCACAATGAGCAGTTCTTC	CASSYLSGRSGHNEQFF
NA	TRBD2	TRBV6-4	TRBJ2-3	TGTGCCAGCAGTGACTCCGCGGGAGCGGCAGATACGCAGTATTTT	CASSDSAGAADTQYF
many	NA	TRBV5-4	TRBJ1-2	TGTGCCAGCAGCTTACAGGGTCTTCCCGGCTACACCTTC	CASSLQGLPGYTF
few	TRBD1	TRBV7-2	TRBJ2-1	TGTGCCAGCAGCCTAAGGACAGGGGGCAATGAGCAGTTCTTC	CASSLRTGGNEQFF
NA	TRBD1	TRBV7-2	TRBJ2-1	TGTGCCAGCAGCTCGGGGACAGGGGGCCCCAATGAGCAGTTCTTC	CASSSGTGGPNEQFF
once	TRBD2	TRBV5-8	TRBJ2-1	TGTGCCAGCAGCTCTCTAGCGGGAGCTCCCTACAATGAGCAGTTCTTC	CASSSLAGAPYNEQFF
NA	NA	TRBV7-9	TRBJ2-3	TGTGCCAGCAGCGAGGGACTGATAGCAGATACGCAGTATTTT	CASSEGLIADTQYF
NA	NA	TRBV27	TRBJ2-5	TGTGCCAGCAGTCAGCGGAGCCCGAAAGAGACCCAGTACTTC	CASSQRSPKETQYF
NA	NA	TRBV5-5	TRBJ2-1	TGTGCCAGCAGCTTGGCGCGCGACAACTCCAATGAGCAGTTCTTC	CASSLARDNSNEQFF
NA	TRBD1	TRBV25-1	TRBJ2-7	TGTGCCAGCAGCCGGACAGGCTCCTACGAGCAGTACTTC	CASSRTGSYEQYF
NA	NA	TRBV7-2	TRBJ2-7	TGTGCCAGCAGAGGAGACGGGGTCTACGAGCAGTACTTC	CASRGDGVYEQYF
NA	TRBD2	TRBV9	TRBJ2-2	TGTGCCAGCAGCGCCCCCCGACTAGCGGGAGTGAGAACCGGGGAGCTGTTTTTT	CASSAPRLAGVRTGELFF
NA	NA	TRBV6-5	TRBJ1-1	TGTGCCAGCATCGTCCGGGGAGTAACTAACACTGAAGCTTTCTTT	CASIVRGVTNTEAFF
NA	NA	TRBV20-1	TRBJ1-5	TGCAGTGCTAGTTCAGGGGCGCAAGGCAATCAGCCCCAGCATTTT	CSASSGAQGNQPQHF
NA	NA	TRBV5-1	TRBJ2-7	TGCGCCAGCAGCTTGGCAGGGAAGGGCTACGAGCAGTACTTC	CASSLAGKGYEQYF
NA	TRBD1	TRBV6-5	TRBJ2-3	TGTGCCAGCAGTTGGGGACAGTCTAGCACAGATACGCAGTATTTT	CASSWGQSSTDTQYF
NA	NA	TRBV6-1	TRBJ1-1	TGTGCCAGCAGTGAACTCGGAGACACTGAAGCTTTCTTT	CASSELGDTEAFF
NA	NA	TRBV15	TRBJ1-4	TGTGCCACCAGCAGAAACCCGAGTGGAGGTGGGGAAAAACTGTTTTTT	CATSRNPSGGGEKLFF
NA	TRBD1	TRBV28	TRBJ2-4	TGTGCCAGCAGTTTAAGGCAGGGGGCGGACATTCAGTACTTC	CASSLRQGADIQYF
NA	NA	TRBV28	TRBJ1-1	TGTGCCAGCAGTCGGAACACTGAAGCTTTCTTT	CASSRNTEAFF
NA	TRBD2	TRBV29-1	TRBJ2-1	TGCAGCGTTGAAGAAGTGGGCGGGAGCAACCCCAATGAGCAGTTCTTC	CSVEEVGGSNPNEQFF
NA	TRBD2	TRBV18	TRBJ2-1	TGTGCCAGCTCACCGGCTAGCGGGAGGGGTGAGCAGTTCTTC	CASSPASGRGEQFF
NA	NA	TRBV19	TRBJ1-3	TGTGCCAGCGCCGGGACAACTGGAAACACCATATATTTT	CASAGTTGNTIYF
NA	NA	TRBV6-5	TRBJ2-1	TGTGCCAGCAGAAGGGGATACTCCTACAATGAGCAGTTCTTC	CASRRGYSYNEQFF
NA	NA	TRBV7-2	TRBJ2-5	TGTGCCAGCAGCCCTCCGTTTCGGGGACAGTACTTC	CASSPPFRGQYF
NA	TRBD1	TRBV9	TRBJ1-2	TGTGCCAGCAGCGCGACAGGGATCTATGGCTACACCTTC	CASSATGIYGYTF
NA	TRBD1	TRBV6-4	TRBJ1-2	TGTGCCAGCAGCCCGGGACAGGGGGCGCGCGGCTATGGCTACACCTTC	CASSPGQGARGYGYTF
NA	NA	TRBV5-1	TRBJ2-2	TGCGCCAGCAGCAAGGAGGGGAACACCGGGGAGCTGTTTTTT	CASSKEGNTGELFF
NA	NA	TRBV7-8	TRBJ2-7	TGTGCCAGCAGCCCGGGACTTTTTTACGAGCAGTACTTC	CASSPGLFYEQYF
few	NA	TRBV5-6	TRBJ2-7	TGTGCCAGCAGCTTGCGACAGTCCTACGAGCAGTACTTC	CASSLRQSYEQYF
few	NA	TRBV2	TRBJ2-7	TGTGCCAGCAAGGAGGAAGGGATACTATACGAGCAGTACTTC	CASKEEGILYEQYF
NA	NA	TRBV9	TRBJ1-3	TGTGCCAGCAGCGTCGGACAGGGAAACACCATATATTTT	CASSVGQGNTIYF
NA	NA	TRBV12-3/TRBV12-4	TRBJ2-1	TGTGCCAGCAGTTTCAGGGAGGTGGATGAGCAGTTCTTC	CASSFREVDEQFF
NA	TRBD1	TRBV7-9	TRBJ1-2	TGTGCCAGCAGCCCAAACACGGGACAGGGGGAAGGCTACACCTTC	CASSPNTGQGEGYTF
few	TRBD1	TRBV28	TRBJ1-4	TGTGCCAGCAGAAATTCCGGGACAGGGGGCGAAAAACTGTTTTTT	CASRNSGTGGEKLFF
NA	TRBD1	TRBV14	TRBJ2-3	TGTGCCAGCAGCCAAGAGTTGGGACAGTATACCACAGATACGCAGTATTTT	CASSQELGQYTTDTQYF